What follows is one T cell receptor (beta chain) and its context. Seattle cases were enrolled at active infection and followed longitudinally. As handled by the study authors: Amplification of reference gene primers was used by the study to estimate nucleated cell counts. Using immunoSEQ multiplex PCR, the repertoire was profiled, and TCRdb retains in-frame clones only, with some absent. V and J calls and clone size follow that table, whereas D and trimming were derived from the DNA. The sample lists 350,000 or so clones, about nine tenths occurring once. This specimen belongs to a study of blood T cell repertoires in COVID-19. The CDR3 contains 10 residues. Germline assignment: CDR1 DFQATT and CDR2 SNEGSKA (reference sequence). The ends were cut back, 5 bases at V and 7 bases at J, with 8 bases in the middle.

Sequencing used peripheral blood. This chain uses TRBV20-1 with TRBJ1-2, with no clear D. The origin of this receptor is a woman aged 55 to 70 with COVID-19, enrolled during active disease. The CDR3 DNA reads as TGCAGTGCTTCCAGTACTGGCTACACCTTC. It translates to CSASSTGYTF.